This T cell receptor (beta chain) was retrieved from a study of OX40 agonist ivuxolimab in advanced cancers. Profiled with immunoSEQ multiplex PCR; TCRdb holds only in-frame clones, not every one. The data hold some 64,000 clones, with roughly 90% observed a single time. Looked up from germline, CDR1 is SGDLS and CDR2 is YYNGEE. Trimming took 3 bases from V and 5 from J; bases not matched to a gene: 9. The CDR3 runs to 16 residues. The sequences come from CD4+ or CD8+ T cells sorted from blood, collected in a trial of the OX40 agonist ivuxolimab. The chain uses TRBV9 and TRBJ2-2, with 8 bases matching TRBD1. The clonotype comes from an adult with an advanced solid tumor such as melanoma, head and neck, liver or kidney cancer. CDR3 in amino acids: CASSEPSGGVTGELFF. CDR3 nucleotide sequence: TGTGCCAGCAGCGAACCCTCAGGGGGCGTTACCGGGGAGCTGTTTTTT. The entire variable domain, with the rest obtained from reference TRBV9 and TRBJ2-2, is as follows: DSGVTQTPKHLITATGQRVTLRCSPRSGDLSVYWYQQSLDQGLQFLIQYYNGEERAKGNILERFSAQQFPDLHSELNLSSLELGDSALYFCASSEPSGGVTGELFFGEGSRLTVL.